The rows below give T cell receptor beta chains drawn from one sample of a study of human T cells and chemical hapten exposure. Each CDR3 protein is one row after TCRdb ran MiXCR on the RACE reads. The data show 65,000 to 85,000 distinct CDR3 sequences, with about 10% seen just once and roughly 3.6% held by the top ten. The material was whole blood, obtained in connection with sensitization to the hapten diphenylcyclopropenone (DPC). These receptors were collected from a woman between 55 and 75 years old with alopecia areata. Some clones in this sample may be carry-over from other donors' samples. CDR3s include the opening cysteine and the closing phenylalanine or tryptophan. D genes are given only for firm matches. For some rows the clone size is stated as once, few or many, or as a class when expanded; others skip it.

cdr3_length: 13; d_call: NA; j_call: TRBJ2-5; clone_size: NA; v_call: TRBV18; cdr3_nt: TGTGCCAGCTCAGGGACGGACCAAGAGACCCAGTACTTC; cdr3_aa: CASSGTDQETQYF
cdr3_length: 19; d_call: TRBD2; j_call: TRBJ2-3; clone_size: NA; v_call: TRBV20-1; cdr3_nt: TGCAGTGCTACCCCGCCCAGTGGACTAGCGGGGATTAGCACAGATACGCAGTATTTT; cdr3_aa: CSATPPSGLAGISTDTQYF
cdr3_length: 12; d_call: NA; j_call: TRBJ2-2; clone_size: NA; v_call: TRBV18; cdr3_nt: TGTGCCAGCTCACCAGGGACCGGGGAGCTGTTTTTT; cdr3_aa: CASSPGTGELFF
cdr3_length: 15; d_call: NA; j_call: TRBJ2-2; clone_size: NA; v_call: TRBV3-1; cdr3_nt: TGTGCCAGCAGCCAGGGGCACGCCAACACCGGGGAGCTGTTTTTT; cdr3_aa: CASSQGHANTGELFF
cdr3_length: 15; d_call: TRBD2; j_call: TRBJ2-2; clone_size: few; v_call: TRBV11-2; cdr3_nt: TGTGCCAGCAGCCGAAGCGGGGGGGCCGTCGGGGAGCTGTTTTTT; cdr3_aa: CASSRSGGAVGELFF
cdr3_length: 14; d_call: TRBD1; j_call: TRBJ1-1; clone_size: many; v_call: TRBV10-2; cdr3_nt: TGCGCCAGCAGTGATCGACAGGGGTACACTGAAGCTTTCTTT; cdr3_aa: CASSDRQGYTEAFF
cdr3_length: 15; d_call: TRBD1; j_call: TRBJ2-7; clone_size: many; v_call: TRBV5-1; cdr3_nt: TGCGCCAGCAGCTTGCCGGGACAGGGCCCCCCCGAGCAGTACTTC; cdr3_aa: CASSLPGQGPPEQYF
cdr3_length: 15; d_call: NA; j_call: TRBJ2-3; clone_size: many; v_call: TRBV9; cdr3_nt: TGTGCCAGCAGCGTTAGCGGATCTAGCACAGATACGCAGTATTTT; cdr3_aa: CASSVSGSSTDTQYF
cdr3_length: 13; d_call: NA; j_call: TRBJ2-5; clone_size: NA; v_call: TRBV3-1; cdr3_nt: TGTGCCAGCAGGGACCAGGGAACGGAGACCCAGTACTTC; cdr3_aa: CASRDQGTETQYF
cdr3_length: 14; d_call: TRBD1; j_call: TRBJ2-5; clone_size: NA; v_call: TRBV14; cdr3_nt: TGTGCCAGCAGCCAATCAGGGGGCAGAGAGACCCAGTACTTC; cdr3_aa: CASSQSGGRETQYF
cdr3_length: 15; d_call: NA; j_call: TRBJ2-2; clone_size: NA; v_call: TRBV11-2; cdr3_nt: TGTGCCAGCAGCTTAGAACTCGCGAACACCGGGGAGCTGTTTTTT; cdr3_aa: CASSLELANTGELFF
cdr3_length: 15; d_call: TRBD1; j_call: TRBJ2-2; clone_size: few; v_call: TRBV7-7; cdr3_nt: TGTGCTAGCAGCCCGACAGGGGTGCGGACCGGGGAGCTGTTTTTT; cdr3_aa: CASSPTGVRTGELFF
cdr3_length: 13; d_call: NA; j_call: TRBJ2-3; clone_size: NA; v_call: TRBV7-2; cdr3_nt: TGTGCCAGCGACTTCTCGTACACAGATACGCAGTATTTT; cdr3_aa: CASDFSYTDTQYF
cdr3_length: 13; d_call: NA; j_call: TRBJ1-2; clone_size: few; v_call: TRBV7-9; cdr3_nt: TGTGCCAGCATGGGCAGGCCCGCGCATGGCTACACCTTC; cdr3_aa: CASMGRPAHGYTF
cdr3_length: 14; d_call: NA; j_call: TRBJ2-7; clone_size: few; v_call: TRBV6-6; cdr3_nt: TGTGCCAGCACCCAATGGGGCATCGCCTACGAGCAGTACTTC; cdr3_aa: CASTQWGIAYEQYF
cdr3_length: 14; d_call: TRBD1; j_call: TRBJ2-7; clone_size: many; v_call: TRBV7-3; cdr3_nt: TGTGCCAGCAGCTCCGGGACAGGGGTCGACGAGCAGTACTTC; cdr3_aa: CASSSGTGVDEQYF
cdr3_length: 15; d_call: TRBD2; j_call: TRBJ2-1; clone_size: few; v_call: TRBV18; cdr3_nt: TGTGCCAGCTCACCACCCAGCGGGGGGGCCGATGAGCAGTTCTTC; cdr3_aa: CASSPPSGGADEQFF
cdr3_length: 13; d_call: NA; j_call: TRBJ1-3; clone_size: many; v_call: TRBV18; cdr3_nt: TGTGCCAGCTCACCGGGGGCCGCAAACACCATATATTTT; cdr3_aa: CASSPGAANTIYF
cdr3_length: 13; d_call: NA; j_call: TRBJ1-1; clone_size: many; v_call: TRBV7-3; cdr3_nt: TGTGCCAGCGCTGAGGGGCCCGGCACTGAAGCTTTCTTT; cdr3_aa: CASAEGPGTEAFF